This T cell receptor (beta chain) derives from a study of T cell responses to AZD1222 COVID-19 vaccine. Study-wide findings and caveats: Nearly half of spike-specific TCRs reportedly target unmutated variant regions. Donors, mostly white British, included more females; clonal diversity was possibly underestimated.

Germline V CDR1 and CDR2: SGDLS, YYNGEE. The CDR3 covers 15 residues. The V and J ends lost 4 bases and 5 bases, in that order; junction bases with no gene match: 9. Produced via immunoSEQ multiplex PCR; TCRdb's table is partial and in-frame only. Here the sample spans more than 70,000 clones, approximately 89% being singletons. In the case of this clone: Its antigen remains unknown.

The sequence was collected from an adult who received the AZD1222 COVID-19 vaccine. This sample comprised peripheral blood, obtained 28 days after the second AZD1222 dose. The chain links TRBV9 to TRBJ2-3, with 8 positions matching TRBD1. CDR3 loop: CASSPPRQGRDTQYF. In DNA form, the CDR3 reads TGTGCCAGCAGCCCCCCGAGACAGGGGCGAGATACGCAGTATTTT.